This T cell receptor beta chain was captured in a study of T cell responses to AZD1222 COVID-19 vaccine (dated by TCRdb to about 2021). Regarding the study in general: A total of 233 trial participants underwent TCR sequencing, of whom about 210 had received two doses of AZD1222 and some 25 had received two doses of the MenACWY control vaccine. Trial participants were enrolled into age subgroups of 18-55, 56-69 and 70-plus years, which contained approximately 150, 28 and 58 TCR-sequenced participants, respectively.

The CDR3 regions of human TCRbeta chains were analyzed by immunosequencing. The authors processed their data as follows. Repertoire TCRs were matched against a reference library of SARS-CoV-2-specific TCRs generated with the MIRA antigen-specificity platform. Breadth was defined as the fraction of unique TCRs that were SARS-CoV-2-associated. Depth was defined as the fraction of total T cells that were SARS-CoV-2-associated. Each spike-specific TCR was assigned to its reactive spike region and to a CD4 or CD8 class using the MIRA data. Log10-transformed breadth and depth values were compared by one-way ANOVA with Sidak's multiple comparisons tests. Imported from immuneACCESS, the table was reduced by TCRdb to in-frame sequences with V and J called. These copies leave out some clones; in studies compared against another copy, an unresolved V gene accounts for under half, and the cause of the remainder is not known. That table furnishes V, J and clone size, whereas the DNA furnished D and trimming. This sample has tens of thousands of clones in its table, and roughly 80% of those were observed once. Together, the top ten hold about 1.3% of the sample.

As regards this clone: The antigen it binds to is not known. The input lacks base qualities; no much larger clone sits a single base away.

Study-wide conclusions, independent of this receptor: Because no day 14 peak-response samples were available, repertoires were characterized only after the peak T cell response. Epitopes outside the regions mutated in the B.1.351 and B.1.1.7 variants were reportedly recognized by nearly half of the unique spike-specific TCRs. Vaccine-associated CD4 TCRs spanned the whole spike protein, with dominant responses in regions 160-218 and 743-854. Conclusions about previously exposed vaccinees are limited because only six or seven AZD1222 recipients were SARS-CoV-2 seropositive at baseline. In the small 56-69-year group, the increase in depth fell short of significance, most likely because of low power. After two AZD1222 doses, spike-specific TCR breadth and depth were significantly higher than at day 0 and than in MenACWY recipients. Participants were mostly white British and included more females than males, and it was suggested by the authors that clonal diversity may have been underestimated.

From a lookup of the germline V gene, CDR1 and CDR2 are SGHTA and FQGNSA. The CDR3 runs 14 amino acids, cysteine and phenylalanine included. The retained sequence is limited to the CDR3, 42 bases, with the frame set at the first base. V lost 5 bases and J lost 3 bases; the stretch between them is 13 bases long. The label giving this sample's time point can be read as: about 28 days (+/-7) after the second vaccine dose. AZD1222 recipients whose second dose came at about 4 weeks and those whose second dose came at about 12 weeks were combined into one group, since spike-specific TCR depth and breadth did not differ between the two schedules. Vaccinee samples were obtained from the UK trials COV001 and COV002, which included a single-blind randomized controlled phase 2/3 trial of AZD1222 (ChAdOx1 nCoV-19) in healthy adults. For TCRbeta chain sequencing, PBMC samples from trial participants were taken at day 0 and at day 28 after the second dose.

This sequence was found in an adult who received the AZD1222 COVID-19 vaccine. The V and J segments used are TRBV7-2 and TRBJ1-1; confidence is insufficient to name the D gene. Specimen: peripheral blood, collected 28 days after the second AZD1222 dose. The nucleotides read TGTGCCAGCAGCCGGGCTTCGGGCTACACTGAAGCTTTCTTT. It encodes CASSRASGYTEAFF.